A single sample gave rise to the 14 T cell receptor beta chains below, sequenced in a study of control samples from healthy donors and cancer patients. TCRdb's copy holds only in-frame clones and misses some; the assay was immunoSEQ multiplex PCR. In the table there are around 77,000 clones, 85% to 95% of which are singletons. Sequenced material: blood. The receptors shown here come from a woman aged 55-69 years in good health.

This chain uses TRBV6-5 with TRBJ2-7; 10 nucleotides line up with TRBD1. Germline assignment: CDR1 MNHEY and CDR2 SVGAGI. This CDR3 comprises 14 residues. After removal of 6 bases from V and 3 bases from J, the junction contained 5 bases not matched to a gene. Here the CDR3 DNA reads TGTGCCAGCAGAAGGGGGACAGGGGACTACGAGCAGTACTTC. Translating it yields CASRRGTGDYEQYF.

The gene calls are TRBV7-8 and TRBJ1-2; tentatively, D is TRBD1 (6 bases). Germline CDR1 and CDR2: SGHVS and FQNEAQ. The CDR3 totals 14 residues. V was clipped by 0 bases and J by 6 bases, with 11 bases between them. CDR3 region: CASSLASGANGYTF. The CDR3 nucleotides read TGTGCCAGCAGCTTAGCGTCAGGGGCTAATGGCTACACCTTC.

This chain connects TRBV12-3 or TRBV12-4 to TRBJ1-5; D uncertain. The V and J ends lost 1 base and 8 bases respectively, with 9 bases between them. The length of the CDR3 is 13 residues. The CDR3 sequence: CASSLGRNKPQHF. The CDR3 bases are TGTGCCAGCAGTTTAGGGAGAAACAAGCCCCAGCATTTT.

The V gene is TRBV11-2, the J gene TRBJ2-1; D is tentatively TRBD1 or TRBD2 (5 bases each). CDR1 SGHAT and CDR2 FQNNGV come from the germline V gene. The CDR3 is 11 amino acids. Trimming shortened V by 4 bases and J by 14 bases, and 12 bases separated the two germline ends. The CDR3 nucleotides are TGTGCCAGCAGCTCGGGACCTTTTGAGTTCTTC. This sequence encodes CASSSGPFEFF.

The rearrangement joins TRBV7-2 to TRBJ2-7; D is unclear. The CDR3 length is 12 residues. The V gene lost 3 bases and the J gene lost 0 bases, with 3 bases spanning the gap. Germline V gene sequence: CDR1 SGHTA, CDR2 FQGNSA. For the CDR3, the DNA is TGTGCCAGCAGCTTGTCCTCCTACGAGCAGTACTTC. Encoded protein: CASSLSSYEQYF.

The chain is built from TRBV30 and TRBJ1-4, with unresolved D. CDR1 is GTSNPN and CDR2 is SVGIG in the germline V gene (reference sequence). The CDR3 length is 14 residues. Trimming took off 2 bases at V and 0 bases at J, with 7 bases between the two ends. The CDR3, as DNA: TGTGCCTGGAGTCTCAGTGCAACTAATGAAAAACTGTTTTTT. It is translated as CAWSLSATNEKLFF.

The rearrangement joins TRBV5-1 to TRBJ2-1; D is undetermined. Trimming cost V 1 base and J 0 bases, with 11 bases left between them. The CDR3 totals 16 residues. The germline gives CDR1 SGHRS, CDR2 YFSETQ. The CDR3 coding sequence is TGCGCCAGCAGCTTGACGGGCGGAAGCTCCTACAATGAGCAGTTCTTC. As protein: CASSLTGGSSYNEQFF.

A word on this clone: Different DNA sequences within this sample yield the same CDR3. The chain employs TRBV7-9 and TRBJ2-2; D gene uncertain. Trimming pared 5 bases from V and 8 bases from J, leaving 6 bases between. The CDR3 is 11 residues long. CDR1 is SEHNR and CDR2 is FQNEAQ in the germline V gene (reference sequence). CDR3: CASSLAGELFF. The DNA for the CDR3 is TGTGCCAGCAGCCTTGCTGGGGAGCTGTTTTTT. The full variable domain, completed using reference TRBV7-9 and TRBJ2-2, is DTGVSQNPRHKITKRGQNVTFRCDPISEHNRLYWYRQTLGQGPEFLTYFQNEAQLEKSRLLSDRFSAERPKGSFSTLEIQRTEQGDSAMYLCASSLAGELFFGEGSRLTVL.

This chain uses TRBV9 with TRBJ1-1; 8 positions agree with TRBD1. V trimming: 1 base; J trimming: 4 bases; junction bases outside the gene matches: 6. The germline V gene encodes CDR1 SGDLS and CDR2 YYNGEE. This CDR3 region has 15 residues. DNA for the CDR3: TGTGCCAGCAGCGTATGGGACAGGATTGGCACTGAAGCTTTCTTT. Translated, it gives CASSVWDRIGTEAFF.

The chain combines TRBV5-1 with TRBJ1-2, with D perhaps matching TRBD1 (6 bases). CDR3 length: 14 residues. V was shortened by 3 bases and J by 4 bases, with 13 bases between the two germline ends. CDR1 is SGHRS and CDR2 is YFSETQ in the germline V gene. CDR3 loop: CASSSFGQTYGYTF. CDR3 bases: TGCGCCAGCAGCTCTTTCGGACAGACCTATGGCTACACCTTC.

CDR3 sequence: CASSLAGTGNQPQHF. The CDR3 DNA reads as TGCGCCAGCAGCTTGGCGGGGACAGGTAATCAGCCCCAGCATTTT. V usage is TRBV5-1 and J usage is TRBJ1-5; TRBD1 matches 8 bases. CDR1 and CDR2 (germline): SGHRS, YFSETQ. This CDR3 contains 15 residues. J was trimmed by 4 bases and V by 0 bases; bases with no gene match: 3.

The chain recombines TRBV28 with TRBJ1-6; tentatively, D is TRBD1 (6 bases). The CDR3 loop spans 17 amino acids. V lost 6 bases and J lost 0, with 15 bases in between. CDR1 is MDHEN, CDR2 SYDVKM, per germline. Here the CDR3 DNA reads TGTGCCAGCAGCCCTCAGGGGTCACTCTCCTATAATTCACCCCTCCACTTT. Translation gives CASSPQGSLSYNSPLHF.

The J gene is TRBJ2-3, the V gene TRBV6-5; D gene uncertain. Trimming stripped 10 bases from V and 1 base from J, with 12 bases between. CDR1 and CDR2 (germline): MNHEY, SVGAGI. The CDR3 length is 13 residues. The CDR3, as DNA: TGTGCCATAAAGACTCCCGGCACAGATACGCAGTATTTT. Residues: CAIKTPGTDTQYF.

This rearrangement joins TRBV7-9 to TRBJ2-1; 14 bases align to TRBD2. Losses at the gene ends were 1 base for V and 6 bases for J; bases not matched to a gene: 2. The length of the CDR3 is 16 residues. Germline V CDR1 and CDR2: SEHNR, FQNEAQ (reference sequence). This CDR3 reads CASSLGGLAGANEQFF. CDR3 coding DNA: TGTGCCAGCAGCTTAGGGGGACTAGCGGGAGCCAATGAGCAGTTCTTC.